This TCR beta chain derives from a study of cytomegalovirus exposure and HLA in healthy donors. Findings and limits, study-wide: Most TCR beta V segments were productive about 90% or about 30% of the time in an earlier analysis. It has been reported that TCR beta sequences accurately predicted the HLA-A and HLA-B alleles of most subjects.

Every donor was a healthy person donating bone marrow. Details on this clone: Its antigen remains unidentified.

CDR3 length: 14 residues. CDR1 is LGHNA and CDR2 is YSLEER in the germline V gene. Deletions cut 0 bases from V and 4 bases from J, with 7 bases between. The PCR contained 60 Vbeta and 13 Jbeta primers. Profiled with immunoSEQ multiplex PCR; TCRdb holds only in-frame clones, not every one. The sample lists 200,000 or so clones; about 83% were seen once. This chain joins TRBV4-3 and TRBJ2-1; D not resolved. This TCR was recovered from a woman between 25 and 40 years old in good health and CMV-seropositive. The sequenced sample was PBMCs. The CDR3 sequence is CASSQDSSYNEQFF. DNA for the CDR3: TGCGCCAGCAGCCAAGATTCCAGTTACAATGAGCAGTTCTTC.